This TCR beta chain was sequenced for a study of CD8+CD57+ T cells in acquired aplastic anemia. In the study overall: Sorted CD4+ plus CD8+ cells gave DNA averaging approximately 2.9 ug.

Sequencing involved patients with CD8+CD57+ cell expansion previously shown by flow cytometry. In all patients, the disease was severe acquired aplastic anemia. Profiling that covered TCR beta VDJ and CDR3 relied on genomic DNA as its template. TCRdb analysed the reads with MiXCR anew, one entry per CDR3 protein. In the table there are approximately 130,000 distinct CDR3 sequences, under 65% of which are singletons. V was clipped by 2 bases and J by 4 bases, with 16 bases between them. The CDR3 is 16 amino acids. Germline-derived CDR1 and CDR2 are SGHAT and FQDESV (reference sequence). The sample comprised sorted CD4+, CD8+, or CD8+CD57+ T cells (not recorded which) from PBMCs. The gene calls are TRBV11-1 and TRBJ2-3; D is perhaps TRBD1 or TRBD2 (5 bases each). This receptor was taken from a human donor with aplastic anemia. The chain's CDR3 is CASSLKSGLGADTQYF. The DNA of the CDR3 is TGTGCCAGCAGCTTAAAAAGTGGGTTGGGGGCAGATACGCAGTATTTT.